A single sample is the source of the 20 T cell receptor beta chains below, sequenced in a study of blood T cell repertoires in COVID-19. Sequencing was performed with immunoSEQ multiplex PCR; in TCRdb, only in-frame clones are kept and a portion is missing. The top ten clones hold less than 0.95% of a sample with some 150,000 clones, approximately 90% of them seen once. Material for sequencing was peripheral blood. These receptors all stem from a woman between 50 and 59 years old with acute or convalescent COVID-19.

The chain joins TRBV2 to TRBJ1-2; no clear D gene. The CDR3 sequence is 12 residues long. V was pared by 7 bases and J by 5 bases, with 11 bases between. Germline V lookup: CDR1 SNHLY, CDR2 FYNNEI. The CDR3 bases are TGTGCCAGCATAGATCCGTCGTATGGCTACACCTTC. Protein sequence: CASIDPSYGYTF. The complete variable domain, with remaining parts taken from reference TRBV2 and TRBJ1-2, reads EPEVTQTPSHQVTQMGQEVILRCVPISNHLYFYWYRQILGQKVEFLVSFYNNEISEKSEIFDDQFSVERPDGSNFTLKIRSTKLEDSAMYFCASIDPSYGYTFGSGTRLTVV.

The chain couples TRBV7-3 to TRBJ2-5, with a possible D match to TRBD1 (6 bases). Trimming shortened V by 2 bases and J by 3 bases, and 10 bases separated the two germline ends. The CDR3 is made up of 14 amino acids. CDR1 SGHTA and CDR2 FQGTGA come from the germline V gene. The DNA of the CDR3 is TGTGCCAGCAGCTTAGACAGGCAGGAAGAGACCCAGTACTTC. Amino acid sequence: CASSLDRQEETQYF.

This clone appeared once. The chain recombines TRBV6-1 with TRBJ1-1, with TRBD1 identical over 12 bases. The CDR3 totals 16 residues. CDR1 is MNHNS, CDR2 SASEGT, per germline. V shed 2 bases and J 4 bases; nucleotides not matched to a gene: 5. CDR3 sequence: CASSEKGQGASTEAFF. The CDR3 DNA sequence: TGTGCCAGCAGTGAAAAGGGACAGGGGGCTTCCACTGAAGCTTTCTTT.

The chain carries TRBV4-1 and TRBJ1-1; no firm D call. CDR1 and CDR2 from the germline V gene are MGHRA and YSYEKL. V lost 2 bases to trimming and J lost 1 base, with 5 bases between them. The CDR3 runs 13 residues. The CDR3 reads CASSQTRNTEAFF. CDR3 DNA: TGCGCCAGCAGCCAAACAAGGAACACTGAAGCTTTCTTT.

This rearrangement joins TRBV4-1 to TRBJ1-4; no reliable D call. CDR1 is MGHRA and CDR2 is YSYEKL in the germline V gene. V lost 0 bases and J 8 bases, leaving 4 bases between the germline ends. The CDR3 is made up of 12 amino acids. The CDR3, as DNA: TGCGCCAGCAGCCAAGATCAAGAAAAACTGTTTTTT. Amino acids: CASSQDQEKLFF.

V and J are TRBV19 and TRBJ2-1; D gene uncertain. CDR3 size: 15 residues. Germline V gene sequence: CDR1 LNHDA, CDR2 SQIVND (reference sequence). V dropped 4 bases and J dropped 0 bases, with 10 bases sitting between them. CDR3 sequence (DNA): TGTGCCAGTAGTACCGGAGTCACCTCCTACAATGAGCAGTTCTTC. Its protein product is CASSTGVTSYNEQFF.

The sample holds one count of this clone. The chain joins TRBV4-1 to TRBJ2-7, with TRBD2 identical over 11 bases. Losses at the gene ends were 0 bases for V and 4 bases for J; bases not matched to a gene: 8. CDR1 and CDR2 from the germline V gene are MGHRA and YSYEKL. This CDR3 spans 17 amino acids. This CDR3 reads CASSQEPSSGGYYEQYF. DNA for the CDR3: TGCGCCAGCAGCCAAGAACCATCTAGCGGGGGGTATTACGAGCAGTACTTC.

This sequence joins TRBV5-6 and TRBJ2-1; a possible D gene is TRBD2 (5 bases). V was pared by 1 base and J by 5 bases, with 13 bases between. Per the germline V gene, CDR1 is SGHDT and CDR2 is YYEEEE. This CDR3 spans 15 amino acids. CDR3 bases: TGTGCCAGCAGCTTGCCGGGGAGCGCGCACAATGAGCAGTTCTTC. It encodes CASSLPGSAHNEQFF.

The rearrangement joins TRBV5-1 to TRBJ2-7, with TRBD1 identical over 7 bases. The CDR3 extends over 12 amino acids. From germline, CDR1 is SGHRS and CDR2 YFSETQ. V was clipped by 4 bases and J by 6 bases; unmatched bases: 4. CDR3 amino acids: CASSRDRGEQYF. In DNA, the CDR3 is TGCGCCAGCAGCCGGGACAGAGGCGAGCAGTACTTC.

This chain connects TRBV10-3 to TRBJ1-2; TRBD1 might be the D (5 bases). Looked up from germline, CDR1 is ENHRY and CDR2 is SYGVKD. Trimming shortened V by 6 bases and J by 6 bases, and 11 bases separated the two germline ends. The CDR3 contains 12 residues. The CDR3 region is CAIRRTPNGYTF. In DNA form, the CDR3 reads TGTGCCATCAGGAGGACACCCAATGGCTACACCTTC.

The CDR3 region has the DNA TGTGCCTGGAGTATGGGGGACCGGGGGGTTACTGAAGCTTTCTTT. Amino acid sequence: CAWSMGDRGVTEAFF. This chain joins TRBV30 and TRBJ1-1, with a weak D call TRBD1 (5 bases). Per the germline V gene, CDR1 is GTSNPN and CDR2 is SVGIG (reference sequence). CDR3 length: 15 residues. Trimming removed 2 bases at V and 5 bases at J, with 18 bases between. Drawing the rest from reference TRBV30 and TRBJ1-1, the complete variable domain is SQTIHQWPATLVQPVGSPLSLECTVEGTSNPNLYWYRQAAGRGLQLLFYSVGIGQISSEVPQNLSASRPQDRQFILSSKKLLLSDSGFYLCAWSMGDRGVTEAFFGQGTRLTVV.

The chain uses TRBV3-1 (or the pseudogene TRBV3-2) and TRBJ1-5, with unresolved D. Germline assignment: CDR1 LGHDT and CDR2 YNNKEL (reference sequence). Trimming pared 2 bases from V and 0 bases from J, leaving 11 bases between. The length of the CDR3 is 16 residues. CDR3 bases: TGTGCCAGCAGCCAATCCTGGACTGATAGCAATCAGCCCCAGCATTTT. Protein: CASSQSWTDSNQPQHF.

This sequence joins TRBV4-1 and TRBJ1-5; 8 nucleotides match TRBD1. The CDR3 is made up of 16 amino acids. Germline CDR1 reads MGHRA; CDR2 reads YSYEKL. Unmatched junction bases numbered 6, after V lost 3 bases and J lost 2 bases. Here the CDR3 reads CASSQHPDRGNQPQHF. The CDR3 DNA is TGCGCCAGCAGCCAGCACCCGGACAGGGGCAATCAGCCCCAGCATTTT.

This clone has more than one count but fewer than ten. The J gene is TRBJ1-2, the V gene TRBV18; 9 bases are a match to TRBD1. The germline CDR1 and CDR2 sequences are KGHSH and LQKENI. The CDR3 runs to 15 residues. Germline trimming cut 2 bases from V and 1 base from J; bases unmatched to any gene: 2. This CDR3 is CASSPGTGLNYGYTF. The CDR3 DNA follows: TGTGCCAGCTCACCAGGGACAGGGCTTAACTATGGCTACACCTTC.

The gene calls are TRBV13 and TRBJ2-4; 8 bases match TRBD1. The V gene's germline CDR1 is PRHDT and CDR2 FYEKMQ (reference sequence). This CDR3 has 15 residues. V lost 5 bases and J lost 8; bases outside the gene matches: 11. This chain's CDR3 is CASSLRTLTGDIQYF. The CDR3 DNA sequence: TGTGCCAGCAGCCTTAGGACCCTGACAGGGGACATTCAGTACTTC.

The rearrangement joins TRBV18 to TRBJ2-1, with D possibly TRBD1 on 5 matching bases. The germline V and J ends were trimmed by 5 bases and 4 bases, with 12 bases remaining between them. The CDR3 contains 14 residues. Looked up from germline, CDR1 is KGHSH and CDR2 is LQKENI. CDR3 protein: CASSETSGYNEQFF. CDR3 bases: TGTGCCAGCTCAGAAACCTCAGGGTACAATGAGCAGTTCTTC.

The table lists this clone with a count of one. The chain has TRBV5-8 and TRBJ2-1; the match to TRBD2 covers 13 bases. The germline V gene has CDR1 SGHTS and CDR2 YDEGEE. CDR3 length: 17 amino acids. V was clipped by 4 bases and J by 4 bases; unmatched bases: 8. The CDR3 is CASSKGTSGAPYNEQFF. Written as DNA, the CDR3 is TGTGCCAGCAGCAAGGGGACTAGCGGGGCACCATACAATGAGCAGTTCTTC.

V gene TRBV5-1 combines with J gene TRBJ1-2, with D perhaps TRBD1 (5 bases). The V end was cut by 1 base, the J end by 7 bases, with 14 bases between. Germline V CDR1 and CDR2: SGHRS, YFSETQ. This CDR3 comprises 14 residues. Here the CDR3 DNA reads TGCGCCAGCAGCTTGCCCAGGGAAGACAGTGGCTACACCTTC. Its translation is CASSLPREDSGYTF.

The chain uses TRBV11-2 and TRBJ1-6; 8 nucleotides agree with TRBD1. J was trimmed by 6 bases and V by 4 bases; bases with no gene match: 11. This CDR3 has 17 residues. Germline lookup yields CDR1 SGHAT and CDR2 FQNNGV. The CDR3 nucleotides are TGTGCCAGCAGCTCACCCAGGGGGCGCCGATCTAATTCACCCCTCCACTTT. It encodes CASSSPRGRRSNSPLHF.

This chain connects TRBV29-1 to TRBJ2-7; TRBD1 matches at 8 bases. The CDR3 is 12 residues long. Germline CDR1 is SQVTM and CDR2 is ANQGSEA. The V segment lost 5 bases and the J segment 5 bases; nucleotides outside the gene matches: 5. The CDR3 here is CSVRVQGDEQYF. DNA for the CDR3: TGCAGCGTTCGGGTACAGGGGGACGAGCAGTACTTC.